This T cell receptor (beta chain) was sequenced for a study of T-cell reconstitution after alpha-beta-depleted transplantation in children. Study-level results: About two months after transplant, alpha-beta T cells reportedly came from several hundred expanded graft clones. T-cell counts and diversity at one year post-transplant came mainly from newly produced T cells. Some patients' high day-60 TCRbeta diversity was traced to surviving recipient T cells and thymic progenitors.

The germline V gene encodes CDR1 SGHTA and CDR2 FQGNSA. CDR3 length: 15 residues. Trimming took off 5 bases at V and 3 bases at J, with 14 bases between the two ends. TCRbeta library preparation incorporated unique molecular identifiers. TCRdb re-derived calls from the PCR reads in MiXCR, one entry per CDR3 protein. Here the sample spans over 45,000 distinct CDR3 sequences, about 5% being singletons. There are many counts of this clonotype. The target antigen is unknown. The source of this sequence is a female patient aged 2-10 years who had a stem cell transplant for aplastic anemia, so the T cells may come from the graft donor. V usage is TRBV7-2 and J usage is TRBJ2-4, with D possibly being TRBD1 or TRBD2 (5 bases each). Material: PBMCs, mostly from graft donor cells, obtained 60 days after TCRalphabeta/CD19-depleted stem cell transplant. CDR3 in DNA: TGTGCCAGCAGCGGACGGGGCCTACTCAAAAACATTCAGTACTTC. Amino acid sequence: CASSGRGLLKNIQYF.